The TCR beta chain described here comes from a study of PD-L1 blockade in urothelial cancer. As for the study in general: Dosed intravenously at 1,200 mg every 3 weeks, atezolizumab was initiated by patients around 2014.

The method was immunoSEQ multiplex PCR; TCRdb's version includes in-frame clones alone and lacks a portion of them. The sample has about 74,000 clones; roughly nine tenths are singletons. Time point described: pretreatment peripheral blood. The germline V gene has CDR1 SNHLY and CDR2 FYNNEI. V gave up 7 bases and J gave up 8 bases; unmatched junction bases: 19. CDR3 length: 17 residues. This clone was picked up many times. The clonotype comes from a man in his 70s with urothelial cancer. Sample: PBMCs, taken around atezolizumab (anti-PD-L1) treatment. The V call is TRBV2, the J call TRBJ1-2; 10 positions match TRBD1. Here the CDR3 reads CASTITGTGDRRRGYTF. Here the CDR3 DNA reads TGTGCCAGCACAATTACCGGGACAGGGGACCGTCGACGGGGCTACACCTTC.